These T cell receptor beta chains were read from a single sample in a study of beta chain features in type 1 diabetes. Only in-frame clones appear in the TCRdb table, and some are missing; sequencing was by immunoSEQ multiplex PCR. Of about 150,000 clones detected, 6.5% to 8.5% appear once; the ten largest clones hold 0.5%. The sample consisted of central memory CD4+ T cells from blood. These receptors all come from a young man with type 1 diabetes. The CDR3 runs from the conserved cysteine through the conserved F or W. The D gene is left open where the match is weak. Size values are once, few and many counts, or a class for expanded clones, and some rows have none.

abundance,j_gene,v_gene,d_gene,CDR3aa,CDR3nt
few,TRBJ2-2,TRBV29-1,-,CSGLRGRNPGNTGELFF,TGCAGCGGGTTGCGGGGGCGCAATCCCGGGAACACCGGGGAGCTGTTTTTT
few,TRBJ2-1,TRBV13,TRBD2,CASSFDGTNYNEQFF,TGTGCCAGCAGCTTCGACGGGACTAACTACAATGAGCAGTTCTTC
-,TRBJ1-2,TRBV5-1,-,CASSQAGRPGDYGYTF,TGCGCCAGCAGCCAAGCTGGCCGGCCAGGGGACTATGGCTACACCTTC
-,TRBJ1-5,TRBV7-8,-,CASSLGLGAGGQPQHF,TGTGCCAGCAGCTTAGGATTGGGGGCGGGGGGTCAGCCCCAGCATTTT
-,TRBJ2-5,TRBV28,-,CASRGGARVDETQYF,TGTGCCAGCAGGGGGGGGGCGCGGGTAGACGAGACCCAGTACTTC
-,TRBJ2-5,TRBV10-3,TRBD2,CAVSGTSGGAETQYF,TGTGCCGTGTCCGGGACTAGCGGGGGGGCAGAGACCCAGTACTTC
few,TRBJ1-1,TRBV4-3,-,CASSQDFGQENTEAFF,TGCGCCAGCAGCCAAGATTTCGGTCAAGAGAACACTGAAGCTTTCTTT
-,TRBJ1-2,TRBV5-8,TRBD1,CASRRRTGNGYTF,TGTGCCAGCAGACGACGGACAGGGAACGGCTACACCTTC
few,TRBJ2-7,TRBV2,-,CASHMANYEQYF,TGTGCCAGCCATATGGCAAACTACGAGCAGTACTTC
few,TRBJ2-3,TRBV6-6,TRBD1,CASTLTGGTDTQYF,TGTGCCAGCACCCTGACAGGGGGCACAGATACGCAGTATTTT
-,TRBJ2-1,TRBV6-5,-,CASSLQALGGNEQFF,TGTGCCAGCAGTCTGCAGGCCCTAGGAGGCAATGAGCAGTTCTTC
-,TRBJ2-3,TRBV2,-,CASSPGGGAGDTQYF,TGTGCCAGCAGCCCCGGAGGGGGCGCAGGGGATACGCAGTATTTT
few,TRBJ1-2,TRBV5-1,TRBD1,CASSQDRDGYTF,TGCGCCAGCAGCCAGGACAGGGATGGCTACACCTTC
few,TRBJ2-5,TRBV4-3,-,CASSQDTGRETQYF,TGCGCCAGCAGCCAAGATACAGGGCGAGAGACCCAGTACTTC
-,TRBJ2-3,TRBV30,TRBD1,CASDRVRSTDTQYF,TGTGCCTCCGACAGGGTCAGGAGCACAGATACGCAGTATTTT
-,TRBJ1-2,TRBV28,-,CASSLSDIVNYGYTF,TGTGCCAGCAGTTTATCGGACATAGTAAACTATGGCTACACCTTC
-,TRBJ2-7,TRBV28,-,CASSETDYEQYF,TGTGCCAGCAGCGAGACAGACTACGAGCAGTACTTC
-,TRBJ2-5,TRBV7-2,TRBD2,CASSSQSLPGGQETQYF,TGTGCCAGCAGCTCCCAATCCCTCCCGGGGGGGCAAGAGACCCAGTACTTC
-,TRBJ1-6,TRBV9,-,CASSVQGLLPSPLHF,TGTGCCAGCAGCGTACAGGGGCTGTTACCTTCACCCCTCCACTTT
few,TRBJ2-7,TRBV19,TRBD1,CAIGTGDYEQYF,TGTGCCATTGGGACAGGTGACTACGAGCAGTACTTC
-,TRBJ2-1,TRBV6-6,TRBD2,CASSEGLGAYNEQFF,TGTGCCAGCAGCGAGGGACTAGGGGCCTACAATGAGCAGTTCTTC
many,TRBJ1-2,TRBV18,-,CASSPTTYHDYTF,TGTGCCAGCTCTCCTACGACATATCATGACTACACCTTC
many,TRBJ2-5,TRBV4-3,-,CASSQIQETQYF,TGCGCCAGCAGCCAAATCCAGGAGACCCAGTACTTC
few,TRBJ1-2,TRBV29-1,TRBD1,CSTDSQGVKGYTF,TGCAGCACAGATTCACAGGGGGTGAAGGGCTACACCTTC
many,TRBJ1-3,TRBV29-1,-,CSAVRDNSGNTIYF,TGCAGCGCCGTCCGGGACAACTCTGGAAACACCATATATTTT
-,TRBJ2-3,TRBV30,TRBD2,CAWSRGRARTDTQYF,TGTGCCTGGAGTCGCGGGAGGGCTCGGACAGATACGCAGTATTTT
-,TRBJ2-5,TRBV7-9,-,CASSLAVTMYQETQYF,TGTGCCAGCAGCTTAGCTGTTACTATGTACCAAGAGACCCAGTACTTC
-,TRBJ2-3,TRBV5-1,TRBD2,CASSLSPSGRADTQYF,TGCGCCAGCAGCTTGTCTCCTAGCGGGAGGGCAGATACGCAGTATTTT
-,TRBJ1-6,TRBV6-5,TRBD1,CASSARGRDSPLHF,TGTGCCAGCAGTGCGAGGGGGCGGGATTCACCCCTCCACTTT
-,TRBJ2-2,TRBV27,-,CASGRTVDLTGELFF,TGTGCCAGCGGCCGGACAGTCGATCTTACCGGGGAGCTGTTTTTT
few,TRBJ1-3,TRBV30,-,CASVKQGGNTIYF,TGTGCCAGCGTAAAACAGGGTGGAAACACCATATATTTT
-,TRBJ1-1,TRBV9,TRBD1,CASSASGTGSTEAFF,TGTGCCAGCAGCGCATCCGGGACAGGGAGCACTGAAGCTTTCTTT
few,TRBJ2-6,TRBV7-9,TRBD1,CASSLWDRGLTF,TGTGCCAGCAGCTTATGGGACAGGGGCTTGACTTTC
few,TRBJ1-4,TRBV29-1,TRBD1,CSVVGQANEKLFF,TGCAGCGTTGTGGGACAGGCTAATGAAAAACTGTTTTTT
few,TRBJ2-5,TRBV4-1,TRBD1,CASSRRQGGETQYF,TGCGCCAGCAGCCGTCGACAGGGTGGGGAGACCCAGTACTTC
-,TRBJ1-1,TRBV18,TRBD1,CASSSTRGAEAFF,TGTGCCAGCTCGTCGACCAGGGGGGCTGAAGCTTTCTTT
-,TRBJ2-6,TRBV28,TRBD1,CASSSPLGTASGANVLTF,TGTGCCAGCAGTTCCCCACTCGGGACAGCCTCTGGGGCCAACGTCCTGACTTTC
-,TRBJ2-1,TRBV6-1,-,CASRADLNNEQFF,TGTGCCAGCAGGGCCGACTTAAACAATGAGCAGTTCTTC
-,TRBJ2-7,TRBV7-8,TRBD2,CASSSRAGPYEQYF,TGTGCCAGCAGCTCTCGAGCGGGGCCCTACGAGCAGTACTTC
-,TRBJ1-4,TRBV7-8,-,CASSPRQGKLFF,TGTGCCAGCAGCCCACGTCAGGGAAAACTGTTTTTT
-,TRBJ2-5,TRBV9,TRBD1,CASSVVDRGETQYF,TGTGCCAGCAGCGTAGTTGACAGGGGAGAGACCCAGTACTTC